One sample yielded the 4 T cell receptor beta chains listed below, sequenced in a study of somatic mutations in cytotoxic T cells in rheumatoid arthritis. Only in-frame clones appear in the TCRdb table, and some are missing; sequencing was by immunoSEQ multiplex PCR. The sample has some 17,000 clones, around four fifths seen once. The sequencing input was CD8+ T cells sorted from blood. The receptors were sampled from an adult with rheumatoid arthritis.

The V call is TRBV7-9, the J call TRBJ2-2; D remains ambiguous. CDR3 length equals 13 residues. Deletions cut 6 bases from V and 5 bases from J, with 10 bases between. The germline V gene has CDR1 SEHNR and CDR2 FQNEAQ (reference sequence). The CDR3 spells CASSPRGTGELFF. The CDR3 region has the DNA TGTGCCAGCAGTCCCAGAGGTACCGGGGAGCTGTTTTTT.

This chain connects TRBV28 to TRBJ2-7; tentative D call: TRBD2 (6 bases). With 5 bases removed from V and 3 bases from J, the gap between germline ends came to 14 bases. CDR1 and CDR2 (germline): MDHEN, SYDVKM. The CDR3 length is 14 residues. Here the CDR3 reads CASSRDLFRYEQYF. The CDR3 nucleotides are TGTGCCAGCAGTCGGGACTTATTTCGCTACGAGCAGTACTTC.

This chain joins TRBV2 and TRBJ2-3; 7 bases map to TRBD1. The V segment lost 6 bases and the J segment 2 bases; nucleotides outside the gene matches: 17. CDR1 is SNHLY and CDR2 is FYNNEI in the germline V gene. The CDR3 spans 18 residues. This CDR3 is CASRPGTVSGSYTDTQYF. CDR3 bases: TGTGCCAGCAGACCCGGGACAGTATCAGGGAGTTACACAGATACGCAGTATTTT.

The rearrangement joins TRBV6-5 to TRBJ2-7; a possible D gene is TRBD2 (6 bases). Deletions cut 4 bases from V and 1 base from J, with 14 bases between. The germline V gene has CDR1 MNHEY and CDR2 SVGAGI. CDR3 size: 15 residues. The CDR3 reads CASSSVAGPSYEQYF. CDR3 DNA: TGTGCCAGCAGTTCCGTTGCGGGGCCTTCCTACGAGCAGTACTTC.